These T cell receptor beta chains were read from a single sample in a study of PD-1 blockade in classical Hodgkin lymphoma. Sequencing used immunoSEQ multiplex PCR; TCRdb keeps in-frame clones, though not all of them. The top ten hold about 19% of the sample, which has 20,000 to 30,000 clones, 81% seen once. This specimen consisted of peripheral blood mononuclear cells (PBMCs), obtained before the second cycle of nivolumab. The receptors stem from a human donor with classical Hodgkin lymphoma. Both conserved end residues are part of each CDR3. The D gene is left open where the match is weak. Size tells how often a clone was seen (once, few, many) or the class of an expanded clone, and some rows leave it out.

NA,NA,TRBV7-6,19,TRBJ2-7,TGTGCCAGCAGCTCCTCAGCTTCTCGGGCCAGGGGTAAAGCCTACGAGCAGTACTTC,CASSSSASRARGKAYEQYF
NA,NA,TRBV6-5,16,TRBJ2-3,TGTGCCAGCAGTTACTCCAGTGGACACCTCACAGATACGCAGTATTTT,CASSYSSGHLTDTQYF
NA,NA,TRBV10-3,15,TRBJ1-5,TGTGCCATCAGTGAGTCCCGGGGGATTAATCAGCCCCAGCATTTT,CAISESRGINQPQHF
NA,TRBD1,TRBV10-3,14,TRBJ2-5,TGTGCCACCTCAAGCGGGACAGGGAAAGAGACCCAGTACTTC,CATSSGTGKETQYF
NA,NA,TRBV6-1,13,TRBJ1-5,TGTGCCAGCAGTGAAGCGCTCCATCAGCCCCAGCATTTT,CASSEALHQPQHF
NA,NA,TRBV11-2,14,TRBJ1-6,TGTGCCAGCAGCTACGGGGGGGCTGGATCACCCCTCCACTTT,CASSYGGAGSPLHF
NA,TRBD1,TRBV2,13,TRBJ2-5,TGTGCCATTACGACAGGGGACCAAGAGACCCAGTACTTC,CAITTGDQETQYF
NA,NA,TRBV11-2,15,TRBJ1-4,TGTGCCAGCAGCCGCATGGGGACACGAAATGAAAAACTGTTTTTT,CASSRMGTRNEKLFF
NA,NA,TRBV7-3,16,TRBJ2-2,TGTGCCAGCAGCTTAAACAGCGCAGGGGACACCGGGGAGCTGTTTTTT,CASSLNSAGDTGELFF
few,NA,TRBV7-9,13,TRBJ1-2,TGTGCCAGCAGCCCTACAAAATCATATGGCTACACCTTC,CASSPTKSYGYTF
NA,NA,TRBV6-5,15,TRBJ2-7,TGTGCCAGCAGTCTGAAACAGGGCTGGGCCTACGAGCAGTACTTC,CASSLKQGWAYEQYF
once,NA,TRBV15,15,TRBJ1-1,TGTGCCACCAGCAGAGATGAATGGGGCGAGACTGAAGCTTTCTTT,CATSRDEWGETEAFF
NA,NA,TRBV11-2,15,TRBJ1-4,TGTGCCAGCAGCCAGCATCCAGGGGCCTATGAAAAACTGTTTTTT,CASSQHPGAYEKLFF
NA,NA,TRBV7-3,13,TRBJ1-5,TGTGCCAGCAGCTTAAATAGCAATCAGCCCCAGCATTTT,CASSLNSNQPQHF
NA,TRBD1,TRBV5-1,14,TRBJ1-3,TGCGCCAGTACAGGGGGCACAGACGGAAACACCATATATTTT,CASTGGTDGNTIYF
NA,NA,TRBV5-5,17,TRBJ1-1,TGTGCCAGCAGCCCGGAGGGTGTTGCCCGATTTAGCACTGAAGCTTTCTTT,CASSPEGVARFSTEAFF
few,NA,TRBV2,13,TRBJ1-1,TGTGCCACAACGACGCGCCTGAACACTGAAGCTTTCTTT,CATTTRLNTEAFF
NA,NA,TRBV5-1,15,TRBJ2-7,TGCGCCAGCAGCTCGTCAGGGGTGAACCTGTGGGAGCAGTACTTC,CASSSSGVNLWEQYF
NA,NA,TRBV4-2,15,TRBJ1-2,TGTGCCAGCAGCCAAGAATTGGAGGGGGACTATGGCTACACCTTC,CASSQELEGDYGYTF
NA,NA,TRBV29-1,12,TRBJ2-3,TGCAGCGTCAGGCCGCTGACAGATACGCAGTATTTT,CSVRPLTDTQYF
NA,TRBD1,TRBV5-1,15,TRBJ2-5,TGCGCCAGCAGCCACGGGACAGGGAGATTGGAGACCCAGTACTTC,CASSHGTGRLETQYF
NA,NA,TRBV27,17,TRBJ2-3,TGTGCCAGCAGTTTAGAGTGGACGGGAGCAGTAACAGATACGCAGTATTTT,CASSLEWTGAVTDTQYF
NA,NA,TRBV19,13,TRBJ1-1,TGTGCCACCGGCCCGGCTCCGAACACTGAAGCTTTCTTT,CATGPAPNTEAFF
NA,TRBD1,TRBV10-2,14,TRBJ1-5,TGCGCCAGCAGTCGGACAGGGCCGAATCAGTCCCAGCATTTT,CASSRTGPNQSQHF